Below are 14 T cell receptor beta chains sequenced from a single sample in a study of T cells in Graves' hyperthyroidism and ophthalmopathy. Amplification of TCR beta CDR3 regions used RNA as the template. The study used the HTBI primer set for a first-round RT-PCR of the TCR CDR3. TCRdb redid the calling of the multiplex PCR reads with MiXCR, one entry per CDR3 protein. The sample has more than 550,000 distinct CDR3 sequences, about 45% seen once. The sample was peripheral blood or thyroid tissue (not recorded which). All receptors derive from an adult man with Graves' disease, either hyperthyroidism or ophthalmopathy (not recorded which).

A word on this clonotype: Germline is not matched at one junction end, which may reflect a read error. This sequence joins TRBV5-1 and TRBJ1-5; weak D call: TRBD1 (6 bases). The CDR3 runs 14 residues. CDR1 is SGHRS and CDR2 is YFSETQ in the germline V gene. The CDR3 nucleotides read TGTGCCGGCAGCTTAAGGGGGGCAGGGCAGCCCCAGCATTTT. Protein: CAGSLRGAGQPQHF.

The chain joins TRBV19 to TRBJ2-7; D is possibly TRBD2 (5 bases). The germline CDR1 and CDR2 sequences are LNHDA and SQIVND (reference sequence). The germline V and J ends were trimmed by 8 bases and 1 base, with 12 bases remaining between them. CDR3 length equals 13 residues. For the CDR3, the DNA is TGTGCCAGTCGGCAGGAGGATTCCTACGAGCAGTACTTC. Amino acid sequence: CASRQEDSYEQYF. Full variable domain (remainder filled in from reference TRBV19 and TRBJ2-7): DGGITQSPKYLFRKEGQNVTLSCEQNLNHDAMYWYRQDPGQGLRLIYYSQIVNDFQKGDIAEGYSVSREKKESFPLTVTSAQKNPTAFYLCASRQEDSYEQYFGPGTRLTVT.

This clonotype was detected ten times or more. The chain joins TRBV10-3 to TRBJ1-6; D gene ambiguous. V lost 6 bases, J lost 0 bases, and 9 bases lay in between. CDR3 length: 15 amino acids. Germline CDR1 ENHRY, CDR2 SYGVKD. The CDR3 sequence is CAIREGISYNSPLHF. CDR3 sequence (DNA): TGTGCCATCAGGGAGGGAATCTCCTATAATTCACCCCTCCACTTT.

This clonotype was seen only a few times. CDR3 coding DNA: TGCAGTGCTCGGCCAACAGGGGCCGGCAATCAGCCCCAGCATTTT. Translated, it gives CSARPTGAGNQPQHF. The gene calls are TRBV20-1 and TRBJ1-5, with TRBD1 identical over 7 bases. The junction had 9 bases not matched to a gene; V was cut back by 5 bases and J by 2 bases. There are 15 residues in the CDR3. From germline, CDR1 is DFQATT and CDR2 SNEGSKA (reference sequence).

This clonotype was picked up a small number of times. V gene TRBV5-1 combines with J gene TRBJ1-2; unclear D gene. This CDR3 is built from 12 residues. Germline V CDR1 and CDR2: SGHRS, YFSETQ. Trimming cost V 0 bases and J 14 bases, with 14 bases left between them. CDR3 nucleotide sequence: TGCGCCAGCAGCTTGGAGGCAGGCCCTAGGACCTTC. This encodes CASSLEAGPRTF.

The V gene is TRBV7-9, the J gene TRBJ1-1; D is ambiguous. The CDR3 extends over 14 amino acids. V was clipped by 4 bases and J by 5 bases, with 14 bases between them. Germline V CDR1 and CDR2: SEHNR, FQNEAQ (reference sequence). This chain's CDR3 is CASSSDTVWTEAFF. In nucleotides, the CDR3 is TGTGCCAGCAGCTCTGACACGGTGTGGACTGAAGCTTTCTTT.

This chain links TRBV12-3 or TRBV12-4 with TRBJ2-7, with 8 nucleotides matching TRBD1. The assigned J gene may be wrong: the sequence end matches TRBJ2-5 better. CDR3 length: 16 amino acids. CDR3 sequence: CASSYTYQGAQETQYF. As DNA, the CDR3 is TGTGCCAGCAGTTACACTTATCAGGGGGCCCAAGAGACCCAGTACTTC.

At least ten counts were recorded for this clonotype. The gene calls are TRBV2 and TRBJ1-3, with no clear D. Per the germline V gene, CDR1 is SNHLY and CDR2 is FYNNEI. This CDR3 has 16 residues. V lost 1 base, J lost 0 bases, and 10 bases lay in between. The CDR3 loop is CASSEEPFFSGNTIYF. In nucleotides, the CDR3 is TGTGCCAGCAGTGAAGAGCCGTTTTTCTCTGGAAACACCATATATTTT. Filled out from reference TRBV2 and TRBJ1-3, the complete variable domain reads EPEVTQTPSHQVTQMGQEVILRCVPISNHLYFYWYRQILGQKVEFLVSFYNNEISEKSEIFDDQFSVERPDGSNFTLKIRSTKLEDSAMYFCASSEEPFFSGNTIYFGEGSWLTVV.

This clonotype was observed a handful of times. This rearrangement joins TRBV3-1 to TRBJ1-2, with D unresolved. V lost 4 bases and J 4 bases, leaving 10 bases between the germline ends. Germline V gene sequence: CDR1 LGHDT, CDR2 YNNKEL (reference sequence). The CDR3 has 13 residues. DNA of the CDR3: TGTGCCAGCAGCCGTACTCTCGGCTATGGCTACACCTTC. It is translated as CASSRTLGYGYTF.

The V call is TRBV20-1, the J call TRBJ2-5; D is unresolved. The V gene lost 3 bases and the J gene lost 5 bases, with 10 bases spanning the gap. Germline CDR1 reads DFQATT; CDR2 reads SNEGSKA (reference sequence). This CDR3 has 12 residues. The CDR3 DNA sequence: TGCAGTGCTAGGGGTATAGAGGAGACCCAGTACTTC. It translates to CSARGIEETQYF.

The chain employs TRBV20-1 and TRBJ1-1; 7 nucleotides match TRBD1. With 8 bases clipped from V and 2 bases from J, the junction kept 8 bases outside the gene matches. Germline V gives CDR1 DFQATT, CDR2 SNEGSKA (reference sequence). The CDR3 has 13 amino acids. Here the CDR3 DNA reads TGCAGTACTCCATACAGGGGTAACACTGAAGCTTTCTTT. It is translated as CSTPYRGNTEAFF.

This clonotype was picked up many times. The chain links TRBV7-9 to TRBJ2-5; no reliable D call. Germline CDR1 and CDR2: SEHNR and FQNEAQ (reference sequence). V lost 5 bases and J 0 bases, leaving 13 bases between the germline ends. The CDR3 sequence is 15 residues long. The CDR3 nucleotides read TGTGCCAGCAGCACCCTTGCCGAGTACCAAGAGACCCAGTACTTC. The encoded protein is CASSTLAEYQETQYF. The full variable domain, completed using reference TRBV7-9 and TRBJ2-5, is DTGVSQNPRHKITKRGQNVTFRCDPISEHNRLYWYRQTLGQGPEFLTYFQNEAQLEKSRLLSDRFSAERPKGSFSTLEIQRTEQGDSAMYLCASSTLAEYQETQYFGPGTRLLVL.

This clonotype was observed a few times. The V gene is TRBV20-1, the J gene TRBJ2-5; 12 nucleotides line up with TRBD2. Looked up from germline, CDR1 is DFQATT and CDR2 is SNEGSKA (reference sequence). The ends lost 5 bases at V and 4 bases at J; junction bases unmatched: 2. The CDR3 is 13 amino acids. CDR3 DNA: TGCAGTGCTCAGGGACTAGCGGGAGAGACCCAGTACTTC. Translation gives CSAQGLAGETQYF.

The chain employs TRBV24-1 and TRBJ1-2; the match to TRBD1 covers 7 bases. This CDR3 is built from 14 residues. CDR1 and CDR2 from the germline V gene are KGHDR and SFDVKD. With 6 bases clipped from V and 6 bases from J, the junction kept 9 bases outside the gene matches. In nucleotides, the CDR3 is TGTGCCACCAGTTACTCGGGGACAGTAGATGGCTACACCTTC. Translated, it gives CATSYSGTVDGYTF.